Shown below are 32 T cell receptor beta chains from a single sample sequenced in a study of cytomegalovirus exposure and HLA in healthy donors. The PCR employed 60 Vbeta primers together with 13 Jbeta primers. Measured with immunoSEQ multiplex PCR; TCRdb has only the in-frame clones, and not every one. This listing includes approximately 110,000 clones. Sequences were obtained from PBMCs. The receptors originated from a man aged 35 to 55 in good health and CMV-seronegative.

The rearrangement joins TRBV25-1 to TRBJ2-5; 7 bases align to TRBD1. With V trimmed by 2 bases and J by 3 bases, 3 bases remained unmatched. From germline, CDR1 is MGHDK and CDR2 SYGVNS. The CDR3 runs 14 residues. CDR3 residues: CASSEHRGKETQYF. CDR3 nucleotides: TGTGCCAGCAGTGAACACAGGGGTAAAGAGACCCAGTACTTC.

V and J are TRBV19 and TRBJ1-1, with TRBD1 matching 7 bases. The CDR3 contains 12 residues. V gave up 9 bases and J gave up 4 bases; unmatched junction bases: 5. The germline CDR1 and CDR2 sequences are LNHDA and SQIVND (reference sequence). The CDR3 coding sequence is TGTGCCAGCCGACAGGGTTTCACTGAAGCTTTCTTT. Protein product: CASRQGFTEAFF.

CDR3 DNA: TGTGCCAGCAGCTTCCCGGGGTACGAGCAGTACTTC. It encodes CASSFPGYEQYF. The chain joins TRBV7-6 to TRBJ2-7, with D perhaps TRBD2 (5 bases). This CDR3 comprises 12 residues. The germline V and J ends were trimmed by 3 bases and 4 bases, with 7 bases remaining between them. CDR1 SGHVS and CDR2 FNYEAQ come from the germline V gene.

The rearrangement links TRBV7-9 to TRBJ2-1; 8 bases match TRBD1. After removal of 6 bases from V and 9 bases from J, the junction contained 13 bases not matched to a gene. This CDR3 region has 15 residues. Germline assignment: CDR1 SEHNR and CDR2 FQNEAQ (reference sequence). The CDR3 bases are TGTGCCAGCAGACCTACAGGGGGGAGCGGCGGTGAGCAGTTCTTC. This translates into CASRPTGGSGGEQFF.

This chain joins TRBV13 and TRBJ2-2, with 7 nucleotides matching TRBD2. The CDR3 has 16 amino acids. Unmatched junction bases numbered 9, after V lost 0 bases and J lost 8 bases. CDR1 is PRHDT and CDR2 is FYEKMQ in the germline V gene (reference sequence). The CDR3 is CASSLGLATAVGELFF. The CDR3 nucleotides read TGTGCCAGCAGCTTAGGACTAGCGACCGCCGTGGGGGAGCTGTTTTTT.

The CDR3 reads CASRLAEAYNEQFF. The DNA for the CDR3 is TGTGCCAGCCGGCTAGCGGAAGCCTACAATGAGCAGTTCTTC. The rearrangement joins TRBV7-9 to TRBJ2-1; 7 bases fit TRBD2. The length of the CDR3 is 14 residues. Germline V gene sequence: CDR1 SEHNR, CDR2 FQNEAQ (reference sequence). The ends lost 8 bases at V and 2 bases at J; junction bases unmatched: 6.

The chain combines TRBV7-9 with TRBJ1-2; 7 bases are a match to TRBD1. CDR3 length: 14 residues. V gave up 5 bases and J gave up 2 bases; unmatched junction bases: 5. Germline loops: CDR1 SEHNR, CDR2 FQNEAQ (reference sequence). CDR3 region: CASSAKGQNYGYTF. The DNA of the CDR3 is TGTGCCAGCAGCGCCAAGGGACAGAACTATGGCTACACCTTC.

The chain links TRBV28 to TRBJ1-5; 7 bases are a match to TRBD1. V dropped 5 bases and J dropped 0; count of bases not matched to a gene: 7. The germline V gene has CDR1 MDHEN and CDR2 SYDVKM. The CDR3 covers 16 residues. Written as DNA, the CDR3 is TGTGCCAGCAGTACCCGGACAGGTCGTAGCAATCAGCCCCAGCATTTT. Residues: CASSTRTGRSNQPQHF.

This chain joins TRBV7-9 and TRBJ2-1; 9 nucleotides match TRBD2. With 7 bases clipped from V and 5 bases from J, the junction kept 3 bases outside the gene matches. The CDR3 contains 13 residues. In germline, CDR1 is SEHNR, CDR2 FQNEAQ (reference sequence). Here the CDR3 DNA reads TGTGCCAGCACTCTAGCGGGGAACAATGAGCAGTTCTTC. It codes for CASTLAGNNEQFF.

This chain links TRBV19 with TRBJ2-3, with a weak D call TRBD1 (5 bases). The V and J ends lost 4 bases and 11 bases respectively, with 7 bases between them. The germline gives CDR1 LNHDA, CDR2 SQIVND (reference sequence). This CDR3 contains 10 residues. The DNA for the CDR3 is TGTGCCAGTAGTAAGGGGCGGCAGTATTTT. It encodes CASSKGRQYF.

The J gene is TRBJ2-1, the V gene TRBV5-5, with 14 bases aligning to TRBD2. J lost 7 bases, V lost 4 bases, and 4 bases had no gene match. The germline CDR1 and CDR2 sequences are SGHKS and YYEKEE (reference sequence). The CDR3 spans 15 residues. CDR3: CASSGTSGRGNEQFF. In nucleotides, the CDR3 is TGTGCCAGCAGCGGGACTAGCGGGAGAGGAAATGAGCAGTTCTTC.

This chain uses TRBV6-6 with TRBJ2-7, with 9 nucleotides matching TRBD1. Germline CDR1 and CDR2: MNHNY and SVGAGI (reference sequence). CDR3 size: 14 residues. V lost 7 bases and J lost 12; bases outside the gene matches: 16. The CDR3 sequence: CASNLGQGLRRPYF. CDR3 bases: TGTGCCAGCAACCTAGGACAGGGGCTACGGCGCCCGTACTTC.

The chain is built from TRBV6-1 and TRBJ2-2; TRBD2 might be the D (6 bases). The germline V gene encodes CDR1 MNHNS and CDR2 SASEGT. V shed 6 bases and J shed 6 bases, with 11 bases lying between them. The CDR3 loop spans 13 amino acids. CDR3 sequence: CASSSTRSGELFF. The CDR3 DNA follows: TGTGCCAGCAGCTCGACTAGGTCCGGGGAGCTGTTTTTT.

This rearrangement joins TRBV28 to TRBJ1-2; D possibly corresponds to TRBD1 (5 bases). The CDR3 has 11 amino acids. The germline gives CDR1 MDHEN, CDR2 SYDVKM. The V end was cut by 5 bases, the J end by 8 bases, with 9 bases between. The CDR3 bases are TGTGCCAGCAGTAGACAGTCGGGCTACACCTTC. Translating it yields CASSRQSGYTF.

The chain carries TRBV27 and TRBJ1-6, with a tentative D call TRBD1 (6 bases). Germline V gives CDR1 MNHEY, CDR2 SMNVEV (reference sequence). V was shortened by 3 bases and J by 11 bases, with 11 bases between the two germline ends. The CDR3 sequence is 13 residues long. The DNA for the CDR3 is TGTGCCAGCAGTTTTCAGGGGTCAACACCCCTCCACTTT. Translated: CASSFQGSTPLHF.

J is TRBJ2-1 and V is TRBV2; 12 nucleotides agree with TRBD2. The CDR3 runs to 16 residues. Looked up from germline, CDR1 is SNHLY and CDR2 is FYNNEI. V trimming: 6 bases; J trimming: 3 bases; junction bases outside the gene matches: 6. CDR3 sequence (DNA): TGTGCCAGCAGCCGACGGACTAGCGGGGTCTACAATGAGCAGTTCTTC. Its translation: CASSRRTSGVYNEQFF.

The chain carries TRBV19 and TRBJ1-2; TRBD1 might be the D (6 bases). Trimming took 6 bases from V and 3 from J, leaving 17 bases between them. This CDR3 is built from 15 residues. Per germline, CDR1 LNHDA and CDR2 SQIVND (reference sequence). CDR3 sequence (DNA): TGTGCCAGTAGCCTCTGGTCCCACAGGGACTATGGCTACACCTTC. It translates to CASSLWSHRDYGYTF.

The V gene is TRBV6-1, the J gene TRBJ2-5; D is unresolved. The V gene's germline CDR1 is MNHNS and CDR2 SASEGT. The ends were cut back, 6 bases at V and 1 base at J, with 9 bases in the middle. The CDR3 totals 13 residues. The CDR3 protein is CASSYSLQETQYF. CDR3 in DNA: TGTGCCAGCAGCTACAGCCTCCAAGAGACCCAGTACTTC.

CDR3 protein: CASSFGRNTEAFF. The CDR3 DNA is TGTGCCAGCAGCTTTGGCAGGAACACTGAAGCTTTCTTT. The rearrangement joins TRBV11-3 to TRBJ1-1, with D unclear. V lost 3 bases to trimming and J lost 1 base, with 6 bases between them. Germline V CDR1 and CDR2: SGHNT, YENEEA. This CDR3 comprises 13 residues.

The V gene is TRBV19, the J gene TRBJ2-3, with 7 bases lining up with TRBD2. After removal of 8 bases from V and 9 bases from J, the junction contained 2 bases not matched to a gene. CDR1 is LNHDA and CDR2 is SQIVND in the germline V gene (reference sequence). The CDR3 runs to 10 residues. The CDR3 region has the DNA TGTGCCAGTGGGACTACGACGCAGTATTTT. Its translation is CASGTTTQYF.

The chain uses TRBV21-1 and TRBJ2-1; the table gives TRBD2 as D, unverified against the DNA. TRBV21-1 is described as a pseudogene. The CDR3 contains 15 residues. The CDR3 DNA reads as TGTGCCAGCAGAGCAGTAGCGGGACCCTCCAATGAGCAGTTCTTC. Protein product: CASRAVAGPSNEQFF.

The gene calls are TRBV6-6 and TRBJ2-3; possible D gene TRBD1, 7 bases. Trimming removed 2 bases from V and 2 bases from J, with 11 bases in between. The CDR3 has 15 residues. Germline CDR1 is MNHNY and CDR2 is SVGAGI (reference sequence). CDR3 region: CASSYAGQLTDTQYF. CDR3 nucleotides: TGTGCCAGCAGTTACGCGGGACAGCTCACAGATACGCAGTATTTT.

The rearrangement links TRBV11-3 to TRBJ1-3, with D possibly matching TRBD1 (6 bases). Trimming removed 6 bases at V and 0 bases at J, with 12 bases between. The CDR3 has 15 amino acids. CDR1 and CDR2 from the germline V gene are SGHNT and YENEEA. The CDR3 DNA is TGTGCCAGCAGGCAAACAGGGAGCTCTGGAAACACCATATATTTT. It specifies CASRQTGSSGNTIYF.

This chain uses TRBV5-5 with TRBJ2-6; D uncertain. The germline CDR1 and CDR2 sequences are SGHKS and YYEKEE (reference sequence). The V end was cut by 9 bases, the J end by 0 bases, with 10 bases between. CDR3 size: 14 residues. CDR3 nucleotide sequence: TGTGCCACCGGTCGTGGCTCTGGGGCCAACGTCCTGACTTTC. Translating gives CATGRGSGANVLTF. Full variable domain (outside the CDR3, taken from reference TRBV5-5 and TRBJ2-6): DAGVTQSPTHLIKTRGQQVTLRCSPISGHKSVSWYQQVLGQGPQFIFQYYEKEERGRGNFPDRFSARQFPNYSSELNVNALLLGDSALYLCATGRGSGANVLTFGAGSRLTVL.

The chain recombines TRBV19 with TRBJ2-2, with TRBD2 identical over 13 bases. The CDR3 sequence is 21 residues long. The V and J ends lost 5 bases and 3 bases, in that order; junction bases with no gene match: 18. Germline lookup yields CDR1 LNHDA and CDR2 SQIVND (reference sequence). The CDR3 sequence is CASSLSYVTSGRSSHTGELFF. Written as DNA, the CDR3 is TGTGCCAGTAGTCTCTCCTACGTGACTAGCGGGAGGTCGTCGCACACCGGGGAGCTGTTTTTT.

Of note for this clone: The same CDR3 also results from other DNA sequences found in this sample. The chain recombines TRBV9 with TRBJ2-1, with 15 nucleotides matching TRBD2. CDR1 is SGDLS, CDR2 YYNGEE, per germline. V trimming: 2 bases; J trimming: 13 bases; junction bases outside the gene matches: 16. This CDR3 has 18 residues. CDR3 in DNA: TGTGCCAGCAGCGTCGGACTAGCGGGAGGGACCATGGGTGCGGAACAGTTCTTC. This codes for CASSVGLAGGTMGAEQFF.

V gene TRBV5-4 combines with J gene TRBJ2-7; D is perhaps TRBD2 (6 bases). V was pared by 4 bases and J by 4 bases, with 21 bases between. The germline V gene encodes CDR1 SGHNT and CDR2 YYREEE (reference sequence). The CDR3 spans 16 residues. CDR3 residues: CASSPEGRRSGYEQYF. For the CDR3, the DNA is TGTGCCAGCAGCCCGGAGGGGAGGAGGAGCGGTTACGAGCAGTACTTC.

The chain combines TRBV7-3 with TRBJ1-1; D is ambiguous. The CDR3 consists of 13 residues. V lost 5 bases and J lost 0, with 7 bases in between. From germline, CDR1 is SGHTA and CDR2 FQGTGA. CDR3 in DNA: TGTGCCAGCAGCGCGGCGGTGAACACTGAAGCTTTCTTT. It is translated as CASSAAVNTEAFF.

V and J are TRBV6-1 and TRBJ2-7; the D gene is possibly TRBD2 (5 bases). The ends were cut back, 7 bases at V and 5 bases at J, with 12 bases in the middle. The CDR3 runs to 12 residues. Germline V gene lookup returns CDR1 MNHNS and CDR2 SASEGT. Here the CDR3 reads CASTARENEQYF. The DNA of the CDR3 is TGTGCCAGCACAGCCCGGGAAAACGAGCAGTACTTC.

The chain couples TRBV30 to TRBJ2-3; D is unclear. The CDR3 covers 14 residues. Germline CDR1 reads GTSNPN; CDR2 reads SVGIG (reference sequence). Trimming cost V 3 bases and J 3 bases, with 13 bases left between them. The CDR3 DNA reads TGTGCCTGGAGGCTCTCCTACGGGACAGATACGCAGTATTTT. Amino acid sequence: CAWRLSYGTDTQYF.

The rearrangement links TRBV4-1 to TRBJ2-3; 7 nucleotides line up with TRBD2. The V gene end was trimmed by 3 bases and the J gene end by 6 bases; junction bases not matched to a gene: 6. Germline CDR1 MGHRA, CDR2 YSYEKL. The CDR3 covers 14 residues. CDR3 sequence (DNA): TGCGCCAGCAGCCAGGCGGGAGAGGTCGATACGCAGTATTTT. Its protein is CASSQAGEVDTQYF.

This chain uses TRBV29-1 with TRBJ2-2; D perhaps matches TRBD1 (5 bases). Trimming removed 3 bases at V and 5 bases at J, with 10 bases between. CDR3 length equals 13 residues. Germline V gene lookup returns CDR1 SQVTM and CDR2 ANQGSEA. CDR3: CSVDARETGELFF. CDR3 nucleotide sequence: TGCAGCGTTGATGCCAGGGAAACCGGGGAGCTGTTTTTT.